Shown below are 28 T cell receptor beta chains from a single sample sequenced in a study of post-analysis software for immune sequencing data. Study outcomes and limitations: A few TRBV segments appeared more often in patients than in controls, and TRBV5-6, TRBV5-1 and TRBV20-1 were among these.

The antigens these receptors bind are not known. Researchers reported that TCR beta cDNA libraries carried unique molecular identifiers. From the PCR reads, TCRdb called clonotypes with MiXCR, one entry per CDR3 protein. The profile shows roughly 700,000 distinct CDR3 sequences, around 27% of them singletons. Material for sequencing was blood. The source of these receptors is a girl between 10 and 17 years old with multiple sclerosis.

This clonotype has only a few counts. This chain joins TRBV6-2 or TRBV6-3 and TRBJ1-2; D not resolved. CDR3 length equals 13 residues. The V gene lost 8 bases and the J gene lost 2 bases, with 12 bases spanning the gap. Germline V gene lookup returns CDR1 MNHEY and CDR2 SVGEGT. The CDR3 DNA reads TGTGCCAGCCATAGAACCGAGAACTATGGCTACACCTTC. As protein: CASHRTENYGYTF.

The rearrangement uses TRBV6-5 and TRBJ2-4; no firm D call. V was trimmed by 4 bases and J by 0 bases, leaving 22 bases between them. This CDR3 contains 19 residues. Germline loops: CDR1 MNHEY, CDR2 SVGAGI. CDR3 sequence reads: CASSSPGRIDFLAKNIQYF. CDR3 DNA: TGTGCCAGCAGTTCCCCCGGAAGGATTGATTTTTTAGCCAAAAACATTCAGTACTTC.

There are a few counts of this clonotype. CDR3 region: CASSQSWGYTF. CDR3 sequence (DNA): TGTGCCAGCAGCCAGTCCTGGGGCTACACCTTC. This chain connects TRBV4-2 to TRBJ1-2; D not resolved. Trimming pared 3 bases from V and 8 bases from J, leaving 7 bases between. The CDR3 has 11 amino acids. CDR1 LGHNA and CDR2 YNFKEQ come from the germline V gene.

This clonotype was picked up one time. Just one base apart from a much larger clone, this may be a read error. This sequence joins TRBV7-2 and TRBJ2-1; 7 bases align to TRBD1. Unmatched junction bases numbered 17, after V lost 5 bases and J lost 13 bases. The CDR3 spans 15 residues. CDR1 and CDR2 (germline): SGHTA, FQGNSA. CDR3 nucleotides: TGTGCCAGCAGCCCCACAGGGGTCGGTGGAGAGACCCAGTTCTTC. Protein sequence: CASSPTGVGGETQFF.

The J gene is TRBJ2-3, the V gene TRBV14; D remains unclear. Trimming removed 0 bases at V and 4 bases at J, with 11 bases between. CDR3 length: 15 amino acids. Germline CDR1 SGHDN, CDR2 FVKESK. The CDR3 DNA follows: TGTGCCAGCAGCCAAGATCTCGTACGGCCAGATACGCAGTATTTT. It translates to CASSQDLVRPDTQYF.

The chain couples TRBV28 to TRBJ1-1, with D possibly being TRBD1 (5 bases). The V and J ends lost 6 bases and 7 bases respectively, with 15 bases between them. CDR3 length: 13 residues. Germline CDR1 reads MDHEN; CDR2 reads SYDVKM. Here the CDR3 reads CASSPRAGGEAFF. In DNA, the CDR3 is TGTGCCAGCAGCCCCAGGGCGGGGGGTGAAGCTTTCTTT.

This clonotype was observed a handful of times. In nucleotides, the CDR3 is TGTGCCAGCAGACCCGGGAGCCAGGGGGCAGATACGCAGTATTTT. Protein sequence: CASRPGSQGADTQYF. The gene calls are TRBV28 and TRBJ2-3, with a tentative D call TRBD1 (7 bases). Trimming stripped 6 bases from V and 4 bases from J, with 17 bases between. This CDR3 is built from 15 residues. CDR1 is MDHEN and CDR2 is SYDVKM in the germline V gene.

This clonotype was recorded once. This sequence joins TRBV7-2 and TRBJ1-5; D remains unclear. Germline CDR1 reads SGHTA; CDR2 reads FQGNSA. The V end was cut by 1 base, the J end by 4 bases, with 11 bases between. This CDR3 is 15 amino acids long. CDR3 sequence: CASSLGRSENQPQHF. The CDR3 DNA follows: TGTGCCAGCAGCTTAGGTCGGTCTGAGAATCAGCCCCAGCATTTT.

This clonotype occurred once. The genes are TRBV5-1 and TRBJ2-3, with 10 bases that match TRBD2. V lost 0 bases and J lost 6; bases outside the gene matches: 7. This CDR3 has 16 amino acids. CDR1 SGHRS and CDR2 YFSETQ come from the germline V gene. Here the CDR3 DNA reads TGCGCCAGCAGCTTGGAACCAGCGGGGGGGTTTGATACGCAGTATTTT. Translating gives CASSLEPAGGFDTQYF.

This chain joins TRBV27 and TRBJ2-3; perhaps TRBD2 as D (6 bases). Germline V gene lookup returns CDR1 MNHEY and CDR2 SMNVEV (reference sequence). This CDR3 is 14 amino acids long. Between the trimmed V and J ends, which lost 1 base and 6 bases, there was a span of 11 bases. CDR3: CASSLLGRRDTQYF. For the CDR3, the DNA is TGTGCCAGCAGTTTATTGGGGAGGCGGGATACGCAGTATTTT.

The sample holds many counts of this clonotype. This chain joins TRBV20-1 and TRBJ2-5; no definite D call. The V end lost 7 bases, the J end lost 1 base, and 7 bases lay between the germline ends. Germline V gene lookup returns CDR1 DFQATT and CDR2 SNEGSKA (reference sequence). This CDR3 contains 11 residues. CDR3 coding DNA: TGCAGTGGGCCCATCCAAGAGACCCAGTACTTC. Translation: CSGPIQETQYF.

The genes are TRBV20-1 and TRBJ2-5; D may match TRBD1 or TRBD2 (5 bases each). This CDR3 has 14 residues. V was pared by 5 bases and J by 1 base, with 14 bases between. CDR1 is DFQATT, CDR2 SNEGSKA, per germline (reference sequence). The DNA of the CDR3 is TGCAGTGCTCCGGGGCTGGCAACCCAAGAGACCCAGTACTTC. Its translation: CSAPGLATQETQYF.

Comment on this clonotype: Since a much larger clone is just one base distant, this may be a read error. The chain joins TRBV11-2 to TRBJ2-1, with TRBD2 matching 8 bases. Germline values: CDR1 SGHAT, CDR2 FQNNGV. CDR3 size: 15 residues. CDR3 DNA: TGTGCCGGCAGCTTACAGAGCGGGAGAGGCTATGAGCAGTTCTTC. Its translation: CAGSLQSGRGYEQFF.

The chain uses TRBV7-9 and TRBJ2-3; D is unclear. V dropped 5 bases and J dropped 5 bases, with 11 bases sitting between them. The V gene's germline CDR1 is SEHNR and CDR2 FQNEAQ (reference sequence). The CDR3 runs 13 residues. In nucleotides, the CDR3 is TGTGCCAGCAGCGTCGTCCAGGTAGATACGCAGTATTTT. Its protein is CASSVVQVDTQYF.

The chain carries TRBV7-2 and TRBJ2-1, with 13 bases matching TRBD2. Germline-derived CDR1 and CDR2 are SGHTA and FQGNSA. This CDR3 spans 17 amino acids. V shed 4 bases and J 6 bases; nucleotides not matched to a gene: 9. The CDR3 region is CASSSGLAGTFSNEQFF. For the CDR3, the DNA is TGTGCCAGCAGCTCGGGACTAGCGGGGACCTTTTCCAATGAGCAGTTCTTC.

This clonotype showed up just a few times. The chain uses TRBV5-1 and TRBJ1-6; 8 bases are a match to TRBD1. The length of the CDR3 is 15 residues. Germline CDR1 and CDR2: SGHRS and YFSETQ. After removal of 0 bases from V and 6 bases from J, the junction contained 2 bases not matched to a gene. For the CDR3, the DNA is TGCGCCAGCAGCTTGGATACAGGGGGTAATTCACCCCTCCACTTT. It codes for CASSLDTGGNSPLHF.

The chain couples TRBV5-1 to TRBJ2-3; tentative D call: TRBD2 (5 bases). Germline CDR1 is SGHRS and CDR2 is YFSETQ. The CDR3 has 14 amino acids. V dropped 3 bases and J dropped 5 bases, with 13 bases sitting between them. The CDR3 loop is CASSWAGEGDTQYF. The CDR3 bases are TGCGCCAGCAGCTGGGCCGGAGAGGGAGATACGCAGTATTTT.

V is TRBV6-5 and J is TRBJ2-1, with 7 positions matching TRBD1. Trimming cost V 0 bases and J 1 base; bases outside gene matches: 6. CDR1 MNHEY and CDR2 SVGAGI come from the germline V gene. The CDR3 is 17 amino acids. For the CDR3, the DNA is TGTGCCAGCAGTTACTCGTCGGGACAGCTTTCCTACAATGAGCAGTTCTTC. It encodes CASSYSSGQLSYNEQFF.

The CDR3 here is CSASGYGGRTGELFF. For the CDR3, the DNA is TGCAGTGCGAGCGGGTACGGCGGTAGGACCGGGGAGCTGTTTTTT. V usage is TRBV20-1 and J usage is TRBJ2-2; a weak D match, TRBD2 (6 bases). The CDR3 consists of 15 residues. Trimming took off 6 bases at V and 5 bases at J, with 19 bases between the two ends. CDR1 is DFQATT and CDR2 is SNEGSKA in the germline V gene (reference sequence).

This chain links TRBV5-1 with TRBJ2-1, with D perhaps TRBD1 (7 bases). The CDR3 contains 16 residues. The V end was cut by 6 bases, the J end by 3 bases, with 19 bases between. Per the germline V gene, CDR1 is SGHRS and CDR2 is YFSETQ. CDR3 DNA: TGCGCCAGCATCCACGCGGGGCAGGGGGGCTACAATGAGCAGTTCTTC. Protein: CASIHAGQGGYNEQFF.

The chain has TRBV12-3 or TRBV12-4 and TRBJ2-3, with D unclear. The CDR3 consists of 13 residues. Trimming cost V 0 bases and J 7 bases, with 8 bases left between them. CDR3 residues: CASSLAQENTQYF. For the CDR3, the DNA is TGTGCCAGCAGTTTAGCGCAGGAGAATACGCAGTATTTT.

This chain connects TRBV29-1 to TRBJ2-3, with TRBD1 matching over 7 bases. The CDR3 extends over 11 amino acids. From germline, CDR1 is SQVTM and CDR2 ANQGSEA. The CDR3, as DNA: TGCGGTGGGACAGTCGTAGATACGCAGTATTTT. Its protein is CGGTVVDTQYF.

The rearrangement uses TRBV20-1 and TRBJ2-3; possible D gene TRBD2, 6 bases. Germline assignment: CDR1 DFQATT and CDR2 SNEGSKA (reference sequence). There are 14 residues in the CDR3. Trimming left V 0 bases short and J 6 bases short, with 13 bases between. The CDR3, as DNA: TGCAGTGCTAGAGATTTATTGGGACTGGATACGCAGTATTTT. Translating it yields CSARDLLGLDTQYF.

This clonotype was counted a single time. This rearrangement joins TRBV7-9 to TRBJ2-1, with D tentatively TRBD1 or TRBD2 (5 bases each). The last part of the DNA fits TRBJ2-7 better; the J call may be wrong. Germline V gene sequence: CDR1 SEHNR, CDR2 FQNEAQ (reference sequence). The CDR3 loop spans 15 amino acids. The CDR3 reads CASTMWGHGENEQYF. The CDR3 DNA follows: TGTGCCAGCACTATGTGGGGCCACGGGGAAAATGAGCAGTACTTC.

The sample holds a few counts of this clonotype. J is TRBJ1-2 and V is TRBV6-5; the D gene is possibly TRBD1 (6 bases). Trimming removed 5 bases at V and 5 bases at J, with 18 bases between. The germline CDR1 and CDR2 sequences are MNHEY and SVGAGI. This CDR3 is built from 15 residues. The DNA for the CDR3 is TGTGCCAGCAGTACGGGGACACCGGGCAAATATGGCTACACCTTC. Its protein is CASSTGTPGKYGYTF.

Only a few counts were recorded for this clonotype. The V gene is TRBV28, the J gene TRBJ2-3; 8 bases match TRBD1. This CDR3 has 17 residues. Germline assignment: CDR1 MDHEN and CDR2 SYDVKM. V trimming: 5 bases; J trimming: 4 bases; junction bases outside the gene matches: 14. CDR3 residues: CASSPSLRTGQPDTQYF. The CDR3 DNA is TGTGCCAGCAGTCCAAGCCTTAGGACAGGGCAGCCAGATACGCAGTATTTT.

V and J are TRBV29-1 and TRBJ1-4, with D tentatively TRBD1 (5 bases). The CDR3 sequence is 12 residues long. The V end was cut by 7 bases, the J end by 8 bases, with 14 bases between. From germline, CDR1 is SQVTM and CDR2 ANQGSEA. The CDR3 bases are TGCAGCGGAAGGGGAGTTCAGGAAAAACTGTTTTTT. It encodes CSGRGVQEKLFF.

The gene calls are TRBV4-3 and TRBJ1-6; D is undetermined. CDR1 and CDR2 (germline): LGHNA, YSLEER. Trimming stripped 0 bases from V and 2 bases from J, with 5 bases between. The CDR3 contains 15 residues. The CDR3 is CASSQETPYNSPLHF. CDR3 sequence (DNA): TGCGCCAGCAGCCAAGAGACCCCCTATAATTCACCCCTCCACTTT.